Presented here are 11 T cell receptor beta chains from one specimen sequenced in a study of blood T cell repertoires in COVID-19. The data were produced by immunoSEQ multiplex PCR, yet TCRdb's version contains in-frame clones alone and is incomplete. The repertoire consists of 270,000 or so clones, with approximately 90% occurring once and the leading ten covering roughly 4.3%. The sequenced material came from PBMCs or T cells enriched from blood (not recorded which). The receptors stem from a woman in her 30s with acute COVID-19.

Here the CDR3 reads CASSLTGDHGYTF. CDR3 DNA sequence: TGCGCCAGCAGTTTGACAGGGGACCATGGCTACACCTTC. The gene calls are TRBV5-1 and TRBJ1-2; 8 positions agree with TRBD1. Germline assignment: CDR1 SGHRS and CDR2 YFSETQ. CDR3 length: 13 amino acids. J lost 6 bases, V lost 5 bases, and 6 bases had no gene match.

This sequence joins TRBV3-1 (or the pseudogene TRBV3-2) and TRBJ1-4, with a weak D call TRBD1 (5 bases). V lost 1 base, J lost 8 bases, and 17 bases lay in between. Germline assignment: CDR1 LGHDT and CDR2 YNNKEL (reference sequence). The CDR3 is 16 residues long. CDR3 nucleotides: TGTGCCAGCAGCCAAGTAATGTTCCGGGGGGGAGAAAAACTGTTTTTT. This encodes CASSQVMFRGGEKLFF.

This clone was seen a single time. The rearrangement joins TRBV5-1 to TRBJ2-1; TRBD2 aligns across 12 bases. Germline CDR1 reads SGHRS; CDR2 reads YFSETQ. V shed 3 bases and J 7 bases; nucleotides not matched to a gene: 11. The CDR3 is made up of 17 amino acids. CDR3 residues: CASSSPTSGSLQNEQFF. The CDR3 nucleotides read TGCGCCAGCAGCTCCCCGACTAGCGGGAGCCTCCAGAATGAGCAGTTCTTC. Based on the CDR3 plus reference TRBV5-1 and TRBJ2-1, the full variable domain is KAGVTQTPRYLIKTRGQQVTLSCSPISGHRSVSWYQQTPGQGLQFLFEYFSETQRNKGNFPGRFSGRQFSNSRSEMNVSTLELGDSALYLCASSSPTSGSLQNEQFFGPGTRLTVL.

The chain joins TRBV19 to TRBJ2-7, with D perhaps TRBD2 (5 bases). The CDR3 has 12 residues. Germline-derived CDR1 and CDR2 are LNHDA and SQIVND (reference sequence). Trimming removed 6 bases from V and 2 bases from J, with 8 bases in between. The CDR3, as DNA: TGTGCCAGTAGGGCGGGCGCCTACGAGCAGTACTTC. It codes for CASRAGAYEQYF.

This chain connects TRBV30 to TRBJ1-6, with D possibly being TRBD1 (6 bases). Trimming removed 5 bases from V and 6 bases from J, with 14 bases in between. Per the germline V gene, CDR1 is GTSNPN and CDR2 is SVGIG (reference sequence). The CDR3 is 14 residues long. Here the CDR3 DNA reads TGTGCCTGGGAGACTACAGGGAGTAATTCACCCCTCCACTTT. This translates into CAWETTGSNSPLHF.

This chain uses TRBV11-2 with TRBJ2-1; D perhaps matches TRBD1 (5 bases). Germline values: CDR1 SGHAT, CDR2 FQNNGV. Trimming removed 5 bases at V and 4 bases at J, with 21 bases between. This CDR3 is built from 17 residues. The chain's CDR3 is CASSPTFLGAEYNEQFF. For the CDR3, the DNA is TGTGCCAGCAGCCCGACCTTTCTAGGGGCGGAGTACAATGAGCAGTTCTTC.

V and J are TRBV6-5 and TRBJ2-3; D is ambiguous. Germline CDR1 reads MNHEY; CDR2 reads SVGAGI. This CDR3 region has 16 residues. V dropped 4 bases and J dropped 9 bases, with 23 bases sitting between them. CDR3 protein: CASSFQSPPTTETQYF. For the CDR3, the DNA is TGTGCCAGCAGTTTCCAATCCCCACCGACGACGGAGACGCAGTATTTT.

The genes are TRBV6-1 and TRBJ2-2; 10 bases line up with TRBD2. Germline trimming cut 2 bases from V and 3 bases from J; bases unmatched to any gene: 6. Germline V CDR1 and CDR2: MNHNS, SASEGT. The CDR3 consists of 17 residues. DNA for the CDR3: TGTGCCAGCAGTGAATCACTAGCGGGATCGTACACCGGGGAGCTGTTTTTT. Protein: CASSESLAGSYTGELFF.

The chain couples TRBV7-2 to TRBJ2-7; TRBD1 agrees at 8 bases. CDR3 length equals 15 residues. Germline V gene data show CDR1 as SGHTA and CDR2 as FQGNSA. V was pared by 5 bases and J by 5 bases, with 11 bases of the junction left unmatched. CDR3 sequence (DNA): TGTGCCAGCAGCGCCCGACAGGGGCCGCGGGACGAGCAGTACTTC. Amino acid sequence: CASSARQGPRDEQYF.

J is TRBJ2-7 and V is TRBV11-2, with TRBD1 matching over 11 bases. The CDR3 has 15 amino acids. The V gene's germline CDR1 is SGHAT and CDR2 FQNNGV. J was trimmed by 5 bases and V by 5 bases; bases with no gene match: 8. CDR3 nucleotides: TGTGCCAGCAGCGATATGGGGACAGGGGGTAACGAGCAGTACTTC. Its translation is CASSDMGTGGNEQYF.

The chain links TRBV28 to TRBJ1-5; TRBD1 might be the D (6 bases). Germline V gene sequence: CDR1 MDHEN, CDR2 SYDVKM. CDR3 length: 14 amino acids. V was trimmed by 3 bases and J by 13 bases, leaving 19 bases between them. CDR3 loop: CASSFLPGEESQHF. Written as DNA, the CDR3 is TGTGCCAGCAGTTTCCTGCCAGGGGAAGAATCACAGCATTTT.